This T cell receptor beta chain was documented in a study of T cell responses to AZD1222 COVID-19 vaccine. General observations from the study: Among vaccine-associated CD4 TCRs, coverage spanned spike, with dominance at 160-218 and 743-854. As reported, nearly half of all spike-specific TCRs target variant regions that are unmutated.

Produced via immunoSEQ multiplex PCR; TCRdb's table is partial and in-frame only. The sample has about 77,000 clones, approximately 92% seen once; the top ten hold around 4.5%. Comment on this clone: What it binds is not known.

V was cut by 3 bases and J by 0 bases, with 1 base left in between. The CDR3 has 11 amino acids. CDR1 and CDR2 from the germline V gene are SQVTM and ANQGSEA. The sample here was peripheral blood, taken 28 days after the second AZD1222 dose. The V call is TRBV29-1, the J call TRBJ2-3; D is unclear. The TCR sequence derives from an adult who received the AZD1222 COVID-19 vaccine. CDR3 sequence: CSVDSTDTQYF. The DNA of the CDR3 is TGCAGCGTTGACAGCACAGATACGCAGTATTTT.